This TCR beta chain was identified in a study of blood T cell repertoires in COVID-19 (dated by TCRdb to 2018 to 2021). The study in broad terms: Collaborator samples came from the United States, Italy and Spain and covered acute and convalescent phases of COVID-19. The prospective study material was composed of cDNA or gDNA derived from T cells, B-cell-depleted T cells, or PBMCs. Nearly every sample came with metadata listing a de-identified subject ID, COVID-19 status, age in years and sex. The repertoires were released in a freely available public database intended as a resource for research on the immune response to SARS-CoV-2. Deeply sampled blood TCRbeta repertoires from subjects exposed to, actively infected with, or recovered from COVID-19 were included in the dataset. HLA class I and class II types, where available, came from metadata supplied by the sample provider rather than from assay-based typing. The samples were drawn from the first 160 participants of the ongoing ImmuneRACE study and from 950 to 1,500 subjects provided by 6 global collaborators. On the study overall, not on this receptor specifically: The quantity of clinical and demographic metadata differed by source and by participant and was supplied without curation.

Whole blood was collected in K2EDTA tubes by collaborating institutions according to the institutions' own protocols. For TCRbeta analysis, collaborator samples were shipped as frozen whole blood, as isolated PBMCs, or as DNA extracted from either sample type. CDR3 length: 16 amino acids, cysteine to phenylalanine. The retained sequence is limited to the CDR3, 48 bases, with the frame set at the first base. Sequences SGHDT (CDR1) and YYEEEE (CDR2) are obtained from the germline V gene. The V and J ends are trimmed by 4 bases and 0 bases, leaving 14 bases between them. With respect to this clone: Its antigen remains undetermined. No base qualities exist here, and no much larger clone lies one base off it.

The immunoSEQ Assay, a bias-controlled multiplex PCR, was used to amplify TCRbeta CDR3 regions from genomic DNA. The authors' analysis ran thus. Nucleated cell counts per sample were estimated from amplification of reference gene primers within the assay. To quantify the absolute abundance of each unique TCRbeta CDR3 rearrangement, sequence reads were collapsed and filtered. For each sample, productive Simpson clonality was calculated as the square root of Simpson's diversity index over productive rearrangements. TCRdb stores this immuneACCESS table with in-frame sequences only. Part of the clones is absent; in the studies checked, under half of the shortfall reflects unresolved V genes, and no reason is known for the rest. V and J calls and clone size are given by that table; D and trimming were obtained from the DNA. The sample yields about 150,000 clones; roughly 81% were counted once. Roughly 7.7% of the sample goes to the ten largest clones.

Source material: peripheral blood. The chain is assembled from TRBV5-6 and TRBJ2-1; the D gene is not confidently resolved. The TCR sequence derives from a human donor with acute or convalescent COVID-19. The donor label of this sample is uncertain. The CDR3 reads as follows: CASSGVSASSYNEQFF. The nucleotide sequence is TGTGCCAGCAGCGGAGTTTCGGCTAGCTCCTACAATGAGCAGTTCTTC. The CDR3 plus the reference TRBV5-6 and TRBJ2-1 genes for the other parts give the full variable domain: DAGVTQSPTHLIKTRGQQVTLRCSPKSGHDTVSWYQQALGQGPQFIFQYYEEEERQRGNFPDRFSGHQFPNYSSELNVNALLLGDSALYLCASSGVSASSYNEQFFGPGTRLTVL.